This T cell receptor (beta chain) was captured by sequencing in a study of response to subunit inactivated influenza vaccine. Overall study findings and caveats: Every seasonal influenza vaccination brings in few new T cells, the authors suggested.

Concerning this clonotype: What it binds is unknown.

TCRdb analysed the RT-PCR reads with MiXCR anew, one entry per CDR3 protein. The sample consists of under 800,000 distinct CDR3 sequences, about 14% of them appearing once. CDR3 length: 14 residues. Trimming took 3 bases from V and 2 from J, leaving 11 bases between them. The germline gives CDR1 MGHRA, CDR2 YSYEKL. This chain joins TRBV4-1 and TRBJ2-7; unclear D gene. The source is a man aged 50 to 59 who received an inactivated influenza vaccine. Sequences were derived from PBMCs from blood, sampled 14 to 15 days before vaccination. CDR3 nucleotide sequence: TGCGCCAGCAGCCAGTCCCTTGGGGCCTACGAGCAGTACTTC. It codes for CASSQSLGAYEQYF.